This TCR beta chain was identified during a study of T cells in Graves' hyperthyroidism and ophthalmopathy (dated by TCRdb to the late 2010s). Background for the entire study: Peripheral blood samples were taken at the time of initial diagnosis, prior to any treatment. The paper reports TCR Vbeta CDR3 sequencing of approximately 140 peripheral blood samples: approximately 41 ophthalmopathy, 70 to 85 hyperthyroidism and around 17 progressor patients. Whether ophthalmopathy could be predicted prospectively was tested in an independent validation cohort made up of roughly 19 hyperthyroidism patients plus 17 patients who later progressed to ophthalmopathy. The study also compared thyroid tissue and blood T-cell repertoires from five or six Graves' hyperthyroidism patients. A discovery cohort of around 98 patients, approximately 45 with Graves' ophthalmopathy and roughly 59 with stable Graves' hyperthyroidism, was used to find distinguishing TCR V-J signatures. The roughly 100 discovery patients were randomly split 7:3 into training and test sets. Once sampling was done, hyperthyroidism patients were given methimazole at a starting dose of 30 mg daily, whereas ophthalmopathy patients were given high-dose intravenous methylprednisolone.

Ophthalmopathy patients had moderately to severely active disease, with a Clinical Activity Score of 3 or more, a NOSPECS grade of 4 or more, and a disease duration of less than 3 months. Patients with uncontrolled infections, other autoimmune diseases, pregnancy or lactation were excluded. Diagnoses relied on clinical symptoms, serum thyroxine and TRAb, thyroid ultrasound and orbital computed tomography. Ficoll-Paque density gradient centrifugation was used to isolate PBMCs from 8.5 to 10 ml of fresh peripheral blood. Total RNA was extracted using Trizol reagent, and RNA quality was assessed on an Agilent 2100 Bioanalyzer. There are a few counts of this clonotype. What antigen it recognizes has not been identified. No per-base quality is available; no much larger clone lies one base away. General conclusions and limits of the study: Blood samples also contained most of the expanded thyroid clonotypes (frequency above 0.001), which suggests that blood repertoires may reflect thyroid immune responses. A model built on a 13 V-J signature distinguished ophthalmopathy from stable hyperthyroidism, reaching about 88% sensitivity and approximately 83% specificity in cross-validation and 80%/75% in testing. No statistical method was used to fix the sample size in advance, and group allocation was not hidden from the investigators. In validation, the model predicted progression to ophthalmopathy with approximately 70% sensitivity and about 73% specificity, a median of about six months before onset.

Amplification of TCR beta CDR3 regions was carried out from RNA transcripts. A first-round RT-PCR of the TCR CDR3 used the HTBI primer set with the Qiagen OneStep RT-PCR kit. Libraries were constructed in a second round of multiplex PCR, after which size selection and purification were carried out. Libraries were sequenced paired-end with 100 bp reads on an Illumina HiSeq2000. The source study handled its data this way. SOAPnuke was used to process the raw data, with reads discarded if the reads contained adapters or uncalled bases, had a mean Phred below 15, or lacked an exact constant-primer or identifier match. COPE v1.2.5 was used to merge high-quality paired reads, and clonotypes were defined as unique nucleotide sequences. MiTCR v1.1 was used to align clonotypes to the IMGT TRBV, TRBD and TRBJ reference segments. Only V-J combinations with frequency above 0.0001, covering 99% to 99.2% of repertoires, were analysed. A TCS score was defined as the ratio of F50 (clonal expansion) to E x V (chaos), with BLOSUM62-based TCRdist applied between CDR3 peptides within each V-J. Welch's t-statistics and random forest reduced around 550 V-J features to 10 to 15, which were used in a naive Bayes classifier (R e1071). TCRdb trimmed the raw reads at Q25, called clones with MiXCR and kept productive beta chains. All rows with the same CDR3 protein become a single entry with the most common DNA and genes. It is TCRdb's table, rather than the study itself, that gives the V and J calls and clone size. Across this sample there are 500,000 or so distinct CDR3 sequences, with 17% seen only once. 17% of the sample is held by the ten biggest clonotypes.

Between the V and J ends, shortened by 2 bases and 1 base respectively, the junction contains 5 bases. The CDR3, cysteine through phenylalanine, is 12 amino acids long. Here the CDR3 DNA is all that survives: 36 bases in frame from base 1. The germline V gene (reference sequence) sets CDR1 to DFQATT and CDR2 to SNEGSKA. Sequenced input: blood. This clonotype was obtained from a woman under 30 with Graves' ophthalmopathy. The receptor chain draws on TRBV20-1 and TRBJ1-2; no confident D gene assignment can be made. The DNA sequence follows: TGCAGTGCTAGACGAGATAACTATGGCTACACCTTC. Its translation is CSARRDNYGYTF.